Below are 11 T cell receptor beta chains sequenced from a single sample in a study of long-term antiretroviral therapy in people with HIV. Running of the v3.0 immunoSEQ assay took place at survey level. Assay: immunoSEQ multiplex PCR; the TCRdb copy retains only in-frame clones and omits some. Among some 36,000 clones listed, around 83% were seen once. This sample comprised unsorted PBMCs, obtained just over 2.7 years before starting antiretroviral therapy. The receptors come from a woman in her thirties with HIV.

The chain combines TRBV9 with TRBJ1-4, with a weak D call TRBD1 (6 bases). The CDR3 length is 16 residues. Germline lookup yields CDR1 SGDLS and CDR2 YYNGEE. V lost 4 bases and J 7 bases, leaving 20 bases between the germline ends. The CDR3 DNA sequence: TGTGCCAGCAGCCGGGGAGCCTCAGGGGAAAGTGAAAAACTGTTTTTT. As protein: CASSRGASGESEKLFF.

The J gene is TRBJ2-7, the V gene TRBV29-1, with TRBD1 matching 7 bases. This CDR3 has 13 residues. The V and J ends lost 2 bases and 4 bases, in that order; junction bases with no gene match: 5. Per the germline V gene, CDR1 is SQVTM and CDR2 is ANQGSEA. The CDR3 sequence is CSVEQGVKYEQYF. The CDR3 region has the DNA TGCAGCGTTGAACAGGGGGTCAAGTACGAGCAGTACTTC.

The genes are TRBV5-1 and TRBJ2-1, with TRBD1 identical over 7 bases. Germline V gene data show CDR1 as SGHRS and CDR2 as YFSETQ. V shed 5 bases and J 12 bases; nucleotides not matched to a gene: 23. The CDR3 runs to 17 residues. The CDR3 coding sequence is TGCGCCAGCAGGTGGACAGGCGCGAGGAGTCTTGTGAGAAGGCAGTTCTTC. Protein product: CASRWTGARSLVRRQFF. Full variable domain (outside the CDR3, taken from reference TRBV5-1 and TRBJ2-1): KAGVTQTPRYLIKTRGQQVTLSCSPISGHRSVSWYQQTPGQGLQFLFEYFSETQRNKGNFPGRFSGRQFSNSRSEMNVSTLELGDSALYLCASRWTGARSLVRRQFFGPGTRLTVL.

This chain uses TRBV6-6 with TRBJ2-1; a weak D match, TRBD1 (5 bases). Per the germline V gene, CDR1 is MNHNY and CDR2 is SVGAGI (reference sequence). Between the trimmed V and J ends, which lost 5 bases and 8 bases, there was a span of 13 bases. This CDR3 is 13 amino acids long. The CDR3 sequence is CASSTIQGYEQFF. The CDR3 coding sequence is TGTGCCAGCAGTACAATCCAGGGTTATGAGCAGTTCTTC.

The chain carries TRBV25-1 and TRBJ2-5; D is unresolved. CDR3 length: 14 amino acids. V lost 1 base and J 5 bases, leaving 11 bases between the germline ends. CDR1 and CDR2 (germline): MGHDK, SYGVNS. This CDR3 is CASSESQFEETQYF. The CDR3 nucleotides read TGTGCCAGCAGTGAATCACAATTTGAGGAGACCCAGTACTTC. The full variable domain, completed using reference TRBV25-1 and TRBJ2-5, is EADIYQTPRYLVIGTGKKITLECSQTMGHDKMYWYQQDPGMELHLIHYSYGVNSTEKGDLSSESTVSRIRTEHFPLTLESARPSHTSQYLCASSESQFEETQYFGPGTRLLVL.

CDR3 in amino acids: CASSLAGGAYEQYF. The DNA for the CDR3 is TGTGCCAGCAGCTTGGCGGGCGGGGCTTACGAGCAGTACTTC. V gene TRBV5-4 combines with J gene TRBJ2-5, with D perhaps TRBD2 (6 bases). The assigned J gene may be wrong: the sequence end matches TRBJ2-7 better. The CDR3 covers 14 residues. Germline loops: CDR1 SGHNT, CDR2 YYREEE (reference sequence).

The rearrangement joins TRBV9 to TRBJ2-5; 15 positions agree with TRBD2. CDR1 is SGDLS and CDR2 is YYNGEE in the germline V gene. The CDR3 contains 17 residues. With V trimmed by 2 bases and J by 2 bases, 4 bases remained unmatched. CDR3 sequence reads: CASSVGTSGGIQETQYF. The CDR3 DNA is TGTGCCAGCAGCGTTGGGACTAGCGGGGGGATTCAAGAGACCCAGTACTTC. Full variable domain (rest looked up from reference TRBV9 and TRBJ2-5): DSGVTQTPKHLITATGQRVTLRCSPRSGDLSVYWYQQSLDQGLQFLIQYYNGEERAKGNILERFSAQQFPDLHSELNLSSLELGDSALYFCASSVGTSGGIQETQYFGPGTRLLVL.

V usage is TRBV6-5 and J usage is TRBJ2-7, with D perhaps TRBD1 (5 bases). The CDR3 length is 13 residues. Germline CDR1 and CDR2: MNHEY and SVGAGI. Trimming stripped 6 bases from V and 2 bases from J, with 11 bases between. In nucleotides, the CDR3 is TGTGCCAGCAGCCGACCAGGGACCTACGAGCAGTACTTC. This gives the protein CASSRPGTYEQYF.

This clone was detected only a few times. The chain uses TRBV7-2 and TRBJ1-1; D remains unclear. The CDR3 runs to 14 residues. The germline V and J ends were trimmed by 2 bases and 4 bases, with 11 bases remaining between them. From germline, CDR1 is SGHTA and CDR2 FQGNSA. The CDR3 DNA reads TGTGCCAGCAGCTTATTCCCATTAGGCACTGAAGCTTTCTTT. As protein: CASSLFPLGTEAFF.

The rearrangement joins TRBV10-2 to TRBJ2-3; possibly TRBD2 for D (7 bases). This CDR3 region has 16 residues. Germline V gives CDR1 WSHSY, CDR2 SAAADI. Trimming stripped 3 bases from V and 2 bases from J, with 15 bases between. DNA of the CDR3: TGCGCCAGCAGTGAAATTCGGGGGGCCCCCACAGATACGCAGTATTTT. Encoded protein: CASSEIRGAPTDTQYF.

V usage is TRBV2 and J usage is TRBJ1-1, with unresolved D. V was clipped by 2 bases and J by 2 bases, with 12 bases between them. Germline CDR1 is SNHLY and CDR2 is FYNNEI. The CDR3 covers 15 residues. As DNA, the CDR3 is TGTGCCAGCAGTGAATATCCCCGTTCCAACACTGAAGCTTTCTTT. Protein product: CASSEYPRSNTEAFF.